Below, 27 T cell receptor beta chains from the same sample are listed, as sequenced in a study of blood T cells in healthy people across ages. Next came a second PCR, run for about 7 to 12 cycles, which used a sample-barcoded 5' primer along with a J-beta primer mix. TCRdb reanalysed the 5' RACE reads using MiXCR and keeps one entry per CDR3 protein. The data hold more than 1.4 million distinct CDR3 sequences, with around 42% observed a single time. Sequenced input: blood. The receptor set was obtained from a woman aged 18-29 years in good health.

This CDR3 reads CSARGGLSAGAGNEQYF. DNA of the CDR3: TGCAGTGCTAGAGGTGGGCTATCGGCGGGAGCGGGGAATGAGCAGTACTTC. This chain uses TRBV20-1 with TRBJ2-5; 7 nucleotides line up with TRBD2. Germline assignment: CDR1 DFQATT and CDR2 SNEGSKA (reference sequence). This CDR3 contains 17 residues. V shed 1 base and J 11 bases; nucleotides not matched to a gene: 22.

V is TRBV13 and J is TRBJ2-3; TRBD2 matches 11 bases. The CDR3 totals 18 residues. J lost 4 bases, V lost 5 bases, and 14 bases had no gene match. The V gene's germline CDR1 is PRHDT and CDR2 FYEKMQ (reference sequence). The DNA of the CDR3 is TGTGCCAGCAGCCCAATATCATGGGGACTAGCGGTCGCAGATACGCAGTATTTT. Its protein product is CASSPISWGLAVADTQYF.

The chain is built from TRBV5-1 and TRBJ2-1; D is perhaps TRBD1 or TRBD2 (5 bases each). From germline, CDR1 is SGHRS and CDR2 YFSETQ. The CDR3 consists of 18 residues. The V and J ends lost 5 bases and 7 bases respectively, with 28 bases between them. The CDR3 DNA follows: TGCGCCAGCAGGAACAGGAAACTCATCGGAGGACCCGCAAATGAGCAGTTCTTC. Amino acids: CASRNRKLIGGPANEQFF.

The genes are TRBV20-1 and TRBJ2-3; D not resolved. This CDR3 spans 13 amino acids. V was shortened by 4 bases and J by 4 bases, with 12 bases between the two germline ends. The germline V gene encodes CDR1 DFQATT and CDR2 SNEGSKA (reference sequence). CDR3 in amino acids: CSANLPGADTQYF. The CDR3 region has the DNA TGCAGTGCTAATCTGCCTGGCGCAGATACGCAGTATTTT.

This clonotype was detected a few times. This chain joins TRBV29-1 and TRBJ2-6, with 15 bases fitting TRBD2. Germline CDR1 reads SQVTM; CDR2 reads ANQGSEA. CDR3 length: 17 residues. V was pared by 5 bases and J by 2 bases, with 4 bases of the junction left unmatched. The CDR3 coding sequence is TGCAGCGTTTCCGGGACTAGCGGGAGGACTGGGGCCAACGTCCTGACTTTC. It encodes CSVSGTSGRTGANVLTF.

This clonotype occurred many times. The rearrangement uses TRBV15 and TRBJ1-2; D gene uncertain. This CDR3 is built from 14 residues. V lost 0 bases and J 3 bases, leaving 8 bases between the germline ends. Germline V gives CDR1 LNHNV, CDR2 YYDKDF (reference sequence). The chain's CDR3 is CATSRDLNDYGYTF. CDR3 coding DNA: TGTGCCACCAGCAGAGATCTGAACGACTATGGCTACACCTTC.

The chain employs TRBV10-3 and TRBJ1-1, with no clear D. With 3 bases removed from V and 11 bases from J, the gap between germline ends came to 13 bases. Germline lookup yields CDR1 ENHRY and CDR2 SYGVKD. CDR3 length: 12 residues. Here the CDR3 DNA reads TGTGCCATCAGTGATATGACGTCTGGGGCTTTCTTT. This codes for CAISDMTSGAFF.

This clonotype has more than one count but fewer than ten. This chain connects TRBV6-1 to TRBJ2-6; maybe TRBD1 (6 bases). The CDR3 runs 17 residues. Germline loops: CDR1 MNHNS, CDR2 SASEGT. Trimming left V 6 bases short and J 1 base short, with 16 bases between. The CDR3 loop reads CASSTRTDVSGANVLTF. The CDR3 DNA follows: TGTGCCAGCAGCACGAGGACAGACGTATCTGGGGCCAACGTCCTGACTTTC.

The CDR3 DNA sequence: TGTGCCACCAGCAGAGGAGGAGGGCGGGATGAGCAGTTCTTC. It yields the protein CATSRGGGRDEQFF. V gene TRBV15 combines with J gene TRBJ2-1, with a possible D match to TRBD2 (6 bases). CDR3 length: 14 amino acids. Germline V lookup: CDR1 LNHNV, CDR2 YYDKDF (reference sequence). V was pared by 1 base and J by 8 bases, with 12 bases between.

The gene calls are TRBV5-1 and TRBJ1-4, with D possibly being TRBD1 (5 bases). Trimming left V 4 bases short and J 6 bases short, with 13 bases between. The CDR3 runs to 14 residues. Germline V lookup: CDR1 SGHRS, CDR2 YFSETQ. CDR3 sequence: CASSPRAGDEKLFF. The CDR3 DNA reads TGCGCCAGCAGCCCGAGAGCGGGGGATGAAAAACTGTTTTTT.

The chain links TRBV4-1 to TRBJ2-1; D is unresolved. This CDR3 contains 18 residues. Trimming removed 3 bases at V and 2 bases at J, with 20 bases between. Germline V CDR1 and CDR2: MGHRA, YSYEKL. As DNA, the CDR3 is TGCGCCAGCAGCCAGCCCCCAAACGTTCCGACGGCCTACAATGAGCAGTTCTTC. Residues: CASSQPPNVPTAYNEQFF.

V is TRBV3-1 and J is TRBJ1-1, with a tentative D call TRBD1 (6 bases). Germline loops: CDR1 LGHDT, CDR2 YNNKEL (reference sequence). The length of the CDR3 is 15 residues. The germline V and J ends were trimmed by 2 bases and 4 bases, with 14 bases remaining between them. The DNA of the CDR3 is TGTGCCAGCAGCCAAAGCGGGGGCTTCACCACTGAAGCTTTCTTT. Its protein product is CASSQSGGFTTEAFF.

The V call is TRBV4-2, the J call TRBJ1-2; D might be TRBD1 (6 bases). Germline CDR1 and CDR2: LGHNA and YNFKEQ. CDR3 size: 16 residues. V lost 0 bases and J 4 bases, leaving 15 bases between the germline ends. The CDR3, as DNA: TGTGCCAGCAGCCAAGATTCTGATTCACAGGGCTATGGCTACACCTTC. Protein product: CASSQDSDSQGYGYTF.

The CDR3 DNA follows: TGTGCCAGCAGTTTATCAGGCGGGGCCGTCAACTACGAGCAGTACTTC. It specifies CASSLSGGAVNYEQYF. The chain links TRBV27 to TRBJ2-7; maybe TRBD2 (6 bases). The length of the CDR3 is 16 residues. The V end lost 0 bases, the J end lost 3 bases, and 15 bases lay between the germline ends. The germline V gene has CDR1 MNHEY and CDR2 SMNVEV (reference sequence).

This clonotype has just a few counts. The chain carries TRBV7-2 and TRBJ2-3; a weak D match, TRBD2 (7 bases). The V and J ends lost 6 bases and 4 bases respectively, with 14 bases between them. The CDR3 has 14 amino acids. CDR1 is SGHTA, CDR2 FQGNSA, per germline. The CDR3 DNA follows: TGTGCCAGCAGATCCACGGGGGGCCCAGATACGCAGTATTTT. Translating it yields CASRSTGGPDTQYF.

V gene TRBV2 combines with J gene TRBJ2-4; TRBD2 might be the D (5 bases). V gave up 6 bases and J gave up 3 bases, with 15 bases separating them. In germline, CDR1 is SNHLY, CDR2 FYNNEI. CDR3 length: 15 residues. The CDR3: CASRGNGMLKNIQYF. Here the CDR3 DNA reads TGTGCCAGCAGGGGCAACGGGATGCTCAAAAACATTCAGTACTTC.

CDR3 nucleotides: TGTGCCAGCAGGGTGGTTGCTGGGCTATCCTACGAGCAGTTCTTC. This sequence encodes CASRVVAGLSYEQFF. The rearrangement joins TRBV25-1 to TRBJ2-1; D is unresolved. The V end was cut by 6 bases, the J end by 10 bases, with 22 bases between. From germline, CDR1 is MGHDK and CDR2 SYGVNS. CDR3 size: 15 residues. Full variable domain (outside the CDR3, taken from reference TRBV25-1 and TRBJ2-1): EADIYQTPRYLVIGTGKKITLECSQTMGHDKMYWYQQDPGMELHLIHYSYGVNSTEKGDLSSESTVSRIRTEHFPLTLESARPSHTSQYLCASRVVAGLSYEQFFGPGTRLTVL.

In the case of this clonotype: Relative to the germline gene, one junction end is altered; a read error may explain this. The genes are TRBV19 and TRBJ2-5, with D tentatively TRBD2 (5 bases). This CDR3 has 15 amino acids. Germline-derived CDR1 and CDR2 are LNHDA and SQIVND (reference sequence). The DNA for the CDR3 is TGTGCCAGTCTAAAACGGGCGGGTGACCAAGAGGCCCAGTACTTC. The encoded protein is CASLKRAGDQEAQYF.

The chain has TRBV7-2 and TRBJ1-1; D call uncertain. Germline V CDR1 and CDR2: SGHTA, FQGNSA. This CDR3 has 14 residues. The V and J ends lost 4 bases and 1 base respectively, with 10 bases between them. The chain's CDR3 is CASSSGLPNTEAFF. Here the CDR3 DNA reads TGTGCCAGCAGCTCAGGCCTCCCGAACACTGAAGCTTTCTTT.

The sample holds a few counts of this clonotype. This may arise from a read error, as a much more abundant clone is one base away. The chain couples TRBV6-5 to TRBJ2-5; D uncertain. The J call may be in error: the DNA end matches TRBJ2-7 better. The CDR3 spans 13 residues. Germline lookup yields CDR1 MNHEY and CDR2 SVGAGI. This CDR3 is CASSYSWTYEQYF. In DNA form, the CDR3 reads TGTGCCAGCAGTTACTCATGGACCTACGAGCAGTACTTC.

CDR3 DNA sequence: TGTGCCAGCAGCCACGGAGTCGCAGGGGCGGCTTTCTTT. It specifies CASSHGVAGAAFF. The chain joins TRBV14 to TRBJ1-1; a weak D match, TRBD1 (6 bases). The CDR3 sequence is 13 residues long. Trimming took 3 bases from V and 11 from J, leaving 16 bases between them. The germline V gene has CDR1 SGHDN and CDR2 FVKESK.

The table lists this clonotype with a few counts. The chain links TRBV20-1 to TRBJ2-7; tentatively, D is TRBD2 (6 bases). The CDR3 covers 14 residues. CDR1 DFQATT and CDR2 SNEGSKA come from the germline V gene (reference sequence). Trimming shortened V by 5 bases and J by 7 bases, and 21 bases separated the two germline ends. In DNA, the CDR3 is TGCAGTGCTCCCTCCCCAGGGCTTGGGGGGGAGCAGTACTTC. It yields the protein CSAPSPGLGGEQYF.

The chain combines TRBV7-2 with TRBJ2-1; 7 nucleotides align to TRBD2. The J segment lost 15 bases and the V segment lost 3 bases, leaving 8 bases of the junction unmatched. CDR3 length: 12 amino acids. Germline CDR1 is SGHTA and CDR2 is FQGNSA. CDR3: CASSLGAGLSFF. The CDR3, as DNA: TGTGCCAGCAGCTTGGGAGCGGGACTTTCGTTCTTC.

The genes are TRBV2 and TRBJ1-1; 8 bases match TRBD1. The ends lost 5 bases at V and 1 base at J; junction bases unmatched: 3. Germline V gene lookup returns CDR1 SNHLY and CDR2 FYNNEI. This CDR3 is 14 amino acids long. Here the CDR3 reads CASSYDRGNTEAFF. The CDR3 coding sequence is TGTGCCAGCAGTTACGACAGGGGGAACACTGAAGCTTTCTTT.

This clonotype was seen only a few times. The chain has TRBV20-1 and TRBJ1-5, with D uncertain. V shed 6 bases and J shed 5 bases, with 11 bases lying between them. This CDR3 is 12 amino acids long. CDR1 and CDR2 (germline): DFQATT, SNEGSKA (reference sequence). In DNA, the CDR3 is TGCAGTGCGAAAATCCGGGATCAGCCCCAGCATTTT. Its protein product is CSAKIRDQPQHF.

Note on this clonotype: A read error may account for a junction end that differs from germline. This CDR3 reads CTSSLDYLSLAGDDTQYF. CDR3 nucleotide sequence: TGCACCAGCAGCTTGGATTATCTGAGCCTAGCGGGGGATGATACGCAGTATTTT. V usage is TRBV5-1 and J usage is TRBJ2-3, with 10 nucleotides matching TRBD2. Germline V gives CDR1 SGHRS, CDR2 YFSETQ. The CDR3 is 18 residues long.

CDR3 bases: TGTGCCAGCAGTCCTTTCGGACAGGGCTTGACCTATGGCTACACCTTC. Its translation is CASSPFGQGLTYGYTF. This chain connects TRBV6-5 to TRBJ1-2; 8 bases agree with TRBD1. The trim removed 5 bases at V and 4 bases at J, leaving 12 bases unmatched. CDR3 length: 16 amino acids. CDR1 is MNHEY, CDR2 SVGAGI, per germline.